This T cell receptor beta chain was sequenced in a study of blood T cells in healthy people across ages. This CDR3 contains 18 residues. Germline CDR1 reads SGHRS; CDR2 reads YFSETQ. With V trimmed by 1 base and J by 1 base, 8 bases remained unmatched. With a J-beta primer mix and a sample-barcoded 5' primer, a second PCR ran 7 to 11 cycles. Using its own MiXCR run on the 5' RACE reads, TCRdb lists one record per CDR3 protein. This repertoire shows 750,000 to 950,000 distinct CDR3 sequences, roughly 26% found once; its top ten account for 3%. These sequences were also reported in another study, on T cells of mothers and their children.

The chain employs TRBV5-1 and TRBJ2-1; 10 nucleotides line up with TRBD2. The sequence was obtained from a boy aged 5-17 years in good health. The sequencing input was blood. The CDR3 is CASSLSKRGGGSYNEQFF. The CDR3 coding sequence is TGCGCCAGCAGCTTGAGCAAGCGGGGGGGCGGATCCTACAATGAGCAGTTCTTC. The full variable domain, with the rest looked up from reference TRBV5-1 and TRBJ2-1, is KAGVTQTPRYLIKTRGQQVTLSCSPISGHRSVSWYQQTPGQGLQFLFEYFSETQRNKGNFPGRFSGRQFSNSRSEMNVSTLELGDSALYLCASSLSKRGGGSYNEQFFGPGTRLTVL.